This TCR beta chain was profiled in a study of cytomegalovirus exposure and HLA in healthy donors. Turning to the study itself: Around 79 million unique TCRs, all from HLA-typed donors, were included in an early release of the data. Regarding the study as a whole: A later analysis found most CMV-associated TCR beta chains apparently HLA-restricted. A few V segments could not be told apart, such as TRBV6-2 and TRBV6-3, and were left out.

The PCR employed 60 Vbeta primers together with 13 Jbeta primers. The method was immunoSEQ multiplex PCR; TCRdb's version includes in-frame clones alone and lacks a portion of them. This sample lists about 88,000 clones; its ten largest clones have approximately 6%. In the case of this clone: Antigen specificity is unknown.

The CDR3 is 15 residues long. V lost 4 bases to trimming and J lost 2 bases, with 15 bases between them. CDR1 and CDR2 from the germline V gene are SGHDT and YYEEEE. This receptor was taken from a girl aged 5-17 years in good health and CMV-seropositive. Sequenced sample: PBMCs. The chain uses TRBV5-6 and TRBJ1-1, with a possible D match to TRBD1 (6 bases). Here the CDR3 reads CASSDFSRGNTEAFF. The CDR3 DNA reads as TGTGCCAGCAGCGATTTTTCCAGGGGCAACACTGAAGCTTTCTTT. Together with reference TRBV5-6 and TRBJ1-1, the CDR3 gives the full variable domain: DAGVTQSPTHLIKTRGQQVTLRCSPKSGHDTVSWYQQALGQGPQFIFQYYEEEERQRGNFPDRFSGHQFPNYSSELNVNALLLGDSALYLCASSDFSRGNTEAFFGQGTRLTVV.